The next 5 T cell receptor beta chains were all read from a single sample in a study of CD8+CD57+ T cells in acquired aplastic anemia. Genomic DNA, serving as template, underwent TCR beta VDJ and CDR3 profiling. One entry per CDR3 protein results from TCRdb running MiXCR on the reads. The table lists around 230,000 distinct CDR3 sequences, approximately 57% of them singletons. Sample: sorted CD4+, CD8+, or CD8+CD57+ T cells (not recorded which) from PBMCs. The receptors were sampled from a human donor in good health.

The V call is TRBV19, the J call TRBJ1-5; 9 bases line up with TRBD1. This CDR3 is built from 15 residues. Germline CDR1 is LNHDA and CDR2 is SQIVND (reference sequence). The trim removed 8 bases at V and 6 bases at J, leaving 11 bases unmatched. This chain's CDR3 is CASVYGQGTFQPQHF. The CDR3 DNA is TGTGCCAGTGTTTATGGACAGGGGACTTTTCAGCCCCAGCATTTT.

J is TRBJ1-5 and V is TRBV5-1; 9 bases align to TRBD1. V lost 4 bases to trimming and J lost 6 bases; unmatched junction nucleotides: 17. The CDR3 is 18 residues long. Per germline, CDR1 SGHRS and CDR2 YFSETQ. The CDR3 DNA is TGCGCCAGCAGCCGAGACTCAAACACCGGGACAGGGAGTCAGCCCCAGCATTTT. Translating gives CASSRDSNTGTGSQPQHF.

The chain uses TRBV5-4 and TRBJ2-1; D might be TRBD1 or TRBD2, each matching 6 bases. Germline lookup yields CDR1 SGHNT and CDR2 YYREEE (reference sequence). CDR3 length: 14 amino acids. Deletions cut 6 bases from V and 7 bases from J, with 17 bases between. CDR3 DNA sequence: TGTGCCAGCAACCCGACGGGGGCCCTAAATGAGCAGTTCTTC. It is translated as CASNPTGALNEQFF.

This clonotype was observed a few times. The CDR3, as DNA: TGCAGCGTCGGTATACTAGGCCGACAGTACTTC. Translated, it gives CSVGILGRQYF. The V and J genes are TRBV29-1 and TRBJ2-7; tentative D call: TRBD2 (5 bases). The CDR3 consists of 11 residues. The V and J ends lost 6 bases and 10 bases respectively, with 16 bases between them. Per germline, CDR1 SQVTM and CDR2 ANQGSEA.

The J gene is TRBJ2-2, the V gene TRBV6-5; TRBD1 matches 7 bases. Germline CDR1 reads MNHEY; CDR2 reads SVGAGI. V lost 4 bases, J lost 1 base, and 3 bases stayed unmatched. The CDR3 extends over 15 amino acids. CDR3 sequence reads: CASSLGGQNTGELFF. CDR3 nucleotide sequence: TGTGCCAGCAGTTTAGGGGGCCAGAACACCGGGGAGCTGTTTTTT.